One sample yielded the 17 T cell receptor beta chains listed below, sequenced in a study of Ad26.COV2.S vaccination and SARS-CoV-2 variants. Treatment given: 15 to 20 received Ad26.COV2.S at low or high dose, single or two shots; roughly five received placebo; per-sample allocation not given. Sampling took place 63 days after the first vaccine or placebo injection. The assay was immunoSEQ multiplex PCR, and TCRdb's table has in-frame clones only and misses some. Of roughly 320,000 clones listed, around 87% are singletons. The source material was peripheral blood, sampled in a trial of Ad26.COV2.S vaccine versus placebo. The receptor set was obtained from a person aged 18-60 years who received the Ad26.COV2.S COVID-19 vaccine or a placebo.

V is TRBV7-3 and J is TRBJ2-5, with unresolved D. Per the germline V gene, CDR1 is SGHTA and CDR2 is FQGTGA. V lost 1 base and J 5 bases, leaving 14 bases between the germline ends. The CDR3 contains 15 residues. CDR3 residues: CASSLSVNRGETQYF. CDR3 DNA sequence: TGTGCCAGCAGCTTAAGCGTCAATAGAGGCGAGACCCAGTACTTC. The full variable domain, its missing parts supplied by reference TRBV7-3 and TRBJ2-5, is GAGVSQTPSNKVTEKGKYVELRCDPISGHTALYWYRQSLGQGPEFLIYFQGTGAADDSGLPNDRFFAVRPEGSVSTLKIQRTERGDSAVYLCASSLSVNRGETQYFGPGTRLLVL.

The chain employs TRBV2 and TRBJ2-7; D is ambiguous. This CDR3 has 14 amino acids. Trimming left V 5 bases short and J 6 bases short, with 17 bases between. Germline V gene data show CDR1 as SNHLY and CDR2 as FYNNEI. CDR3 region: CASSYKQSYGEQYF. CDR3 in DNA: TGTGCCAGCAGTTATAAACAGTCGTACGGCGAGCAGTACTTC.

A word on this clone: This sample also contains other DNA sequences that code for the same CDR3. The CDR3 sequence is CATSRGSYEQYF. Here the CDR3 DNA reads TGTGCCACCTCACGGGGCTCCTACGAGCAGTACTTC. This chain links TRBV12-3 or TRBV12-4 with TRBJ2-7, with D possibly matching TRBD2 (5 bases). CDR3 size: 12 residues. Deletions cut 10 bases from V and 0 bases from J, with 10 bases between.

V usage is TRBV4-3 and J usage is TRBJ2-7; D might be TRBD1 or TRBD2, each matching 5 bases. V lost 1 base and J lost 3, with 16 bases in between. Looked up from germline, CDR1 is LGHNA and CDR2 is YSLEER. CDR3 length: 16 residues. The CDR3 DNA sequence: TGCGCCAGCAGCCAAGTGGCAAGGGACGAGAGCTACGAGCAGTACTTC. Translating it yields CASSQVARDESYEQYF.

This clone has a count of ten or more. This chain links TRBV19 with TRBJ2-2; D is unclear. This CDR3 is built from 12 residues. Germline assignment: CDR1 LNHDA and CDR2 SQIVND (reference sequence). V dropped 3 bases and J dropped 7 bases, with 6 bases sitting between them. The CDR3 loop reads CASSISVGELFF. The CDR3 DNA is TGTGCCAGTAGTATTTCCGTCGGGGAGCTGTTTTTT.

V is TRBV6-5 and J is TRBJ2-7; 10 bases fit TRBD1. The CDR3 length is 13 residues. The germline V gene encodes CDR1 MNHEY and CDR2 SVGAGI. V lost 8 bases, J lost 3 bases, and 4 bases stayed unmatched. CDR3: CASRDRGRYEQYF. CDR3 coding DNA: TGTGCCAGCCGGGACAGGGGACGCTACGAGCAGTACTTC.

In the case of this clone: The identical CDR3 is also encoded by other nucleotide sequences in the sample. The chain has TRBV7-9 and TRBJ1-1; no firm D call. Looked up from germline, CDR1 is SEHNR and CDR2 is FQNEAQ (reference sequence). Trimming stripped 1 base from V and 0 bases from J, with 0 bases between. The CDR3 loop spans 12 amino acids. CDR3 protein: CASSLVNTEAFF. Here the CDR3 DNA reads TGTGCCAGCAGCTTAGTGAACACTGAAGCTTTCTTT.

The chain employs TRBV12-5 and TRBJ1-2, with D unclear. Deletions cut 6 bases from V and 2 bases from J, with 4 bases between. This CDR3 has 11 amino acids. Germline V gene lookup returns CDR1 LGHNT and CDR2 FRNRAP. CDR3 residues: CASGQNYGYTF. CDR3 nucleotides: TGTGCTAGTGGCCAAAACTATGGCTACACCTTC.

This clone was observed a few times. The V call is TRBV6-6, the J call TRBJ2-7; D unresolved. CDR3 size: 13 residues. Looked up from germline, CDR1 is MNHNY and CDR2 is SVGAGI (reference sequence). V shed 5 bases and J shed 5 bases, with 13 bases lying between them. The CDR3 loop reads CASSALQDNEQYF. The DNA of the CDR3 is TGTGCCAGCAGTGCCCTCCAAGATAACGAGCAGTACTTC.

This chain joins TRBV4-1 and TRBJ1-5; 10 nucleotides agree with TRBD1. Germline V CDR1 and CDR2: MGHRA, YSYEKL. The CDR3 has 15 amino acids. V was clipped by 3 bases and J by 5 bases; unmatched bases: 4. The CDR3 sequence is CASSQTGTGDQPQHF. The CDR3, as DNA: TGCGCCAGCAGCCAGACCGGGACAGGGGATCAGCCCCAGCATTTT.

On this clone: Being one base from a much bigger clone, this may be a read error. This sample also contains other DNA sequences that code for the same CDR3. The chain links TRBV12-3 or TRBV12-4 to TRBJ2-5; D remains ambiguous. The V end lost 1 base, the J end lost 7 bases, and 4 bases lay between the germline ends. The CDR3 is 11 residues long. In DNA, the CDR3 is TGTGCCAGCAGTTTAGGGGGGACCCAGTACTTC. Translating it yields CASSLGGTQYF.

The rearrangement links TRBV19 to TRBJ2-7; 10 bases line up with TRBD1. V was pared by 3 bases and J by 2 bases, with 4 bases of the junction left unmatched. The CDR3 extends over 15 amino acids. The V gene's germline CDR1 is LNHDA and CDR2 SQIVND (reference sequence). The CDR3 coding sequence is TGTGCCAGTAGTATCCGGGGACAGGGGACCTACGAGCAGTACTTC. Its protein product is CASSIRGQGTYEQYF.

CDR3 in DNA: TGTGCCAGCAGCCAAGATTTGAGGGGGGGCCTTATGGGTGAGCAGTACTTC. It yields the protein CASSQDLRGGLMGEQYF. The chain links TRBV4-2 to TRBJ2-7; D possibly corresponds to TRBD2 (7 bases). V gave up 0 bases and J gave up 7 bases, with 22 bases separating them. CDR1 and CDR2 (germline): LGHNA, YNFKEQ. The CDR3 totals 17 residues.

The V call is TRBV11-2, the J call TRBJ2-5; D is perhaps TRBD2 (6 bases). Germline V gene sequence: CDR1 SGHAT, CDR2 FQNNGV. Trimming left V 4 bases short and J 2 bases short, with 11 bases between. The CDR3 covers 14 residues. The CDR3 bases are TGTGCCAGCAGCTCCGGGGGTAGACAAGAGACCCAGTACTTC. Protein: CASSSGGRQETQYF.

The chain links TRBV4-1 to TRBJ2-7; no firm D call. From germline, CDR1 is MGHRA and CDR2 YSYEKL. Between the trimmed V and J ends, which lost 3 bases and 0 bases, there was a span of 3 bases. The CDR3 runs to 12 residues. CDR3 bases: TGCGCCAGCAGCCATGACTCCTACGAGCAGTACTTC. Amino acid sequence: CASSHDSYEQYF.

This rearrangement joins TRBV6-4 to TRBJ2-2; D unresolved. From germline, CDR1 is MRHNA and CDR2 SNTAGT. This CDR3 is built from 14 residues. V was clipped by 4 bases and J by 3 bases, with 9 bases between them. The CDR3 coding sequence is TGTGCCAGCAGTGTAGACTCGTACACCGGGGAGCTGTTTTTT. Translating gives CASSVDSYTGELFF.

The chain has TRBV6-5 and TRBJ2-7; the match to TRBD1 covers 9 bases. CDR3 length equals 15 residues. The ends lost 8 bases at V and 4 bases at J; junction bases unmatched: 12. Germline lookup yields CDR1 MNHEY and CDR2 SVGAGI. In DNA, the CDR3 is TGTGCCAGCGCTTCCCTTTGGGACAGGGAGTACGAGCAGTACTTC. It is translated as CASASLWDREYEQYF.